These T cell receptor beta chains were read from a single sample in a study of regulatory T cells in long-lasting Graves disease. TCRdb independently ran MiXCR on the multiplex PCR reads; one entry per CDR3 protein. The sample consists of a few hundred thousand distinct CDR3 sequences, more than 20% of them appearing once. The sequences come from peripheral blood mononuclear cells (PBMCs), collected when the disease was refractory, from a patient treated with antithyroid drugs. These receptors were taken from a woman aged 40 to 55 with Graves disease. CDR3s include the opening cysteine and the closing phenylalanine or tryptophan. D genes are given only for firm matches. Expanded clones get a size class; other rows say once, few or many, or leave the size out.

size,D,V,J,CDR3,DNA
.,TRBD1,TRBV4-1,TRBJ1-4,CASSQKLLLAQGDEKLFF,TGCGCCAGCAGCCAGAAACTCCTCCTGGCACAGGGGGATGAAAAACTGTTTTTT
.,.,TRBV7-9,TRBJ2-6,CASSFRGGANVLTF,TGTGCCAGCAGCTTTAGAGGTGGGGCCAACGTCCTGACTTTC
.,.,TRBV11-1,TRBJ2-3,CASSSSFADTQYF,TGTGCCAGCAGCTCGTCATTTGCAGATACGCAGTATTTT
once,.,TRBV9,TRBJ2-4,CASSVEDKNIQYF,TGTGCCAGCAGCGTAGAGGACAAAAACATTCAGTACTTC
many,TRBD2,TRBV11-2,TRBJ2-5,CASSLTSGRWEETQYF,TGTGCCAGCAGTTTAACTAGCGGGAGATGGGAAGAGACCCAGTACTTC
.,TRBD1,TRBV7-2,TRBJ1-1,CASSRLGTDLNTEAFF,TGTGCCAGCAGCCGATTAGGGACAGACCTGAACACTGAAGCTTTCTTT
many,.,TRBV2,TRBJ1-2,CASSGDGTYYGYTF,TGTGCCAGCAGTGGAGATGGGACATACTATGGCTACACCTTC
.,.,TRBV20-1,TRBJ1-4,CSARDRLRQTNEKLFF,TGCAGTGCTAGAGATCGATTGCGGCAGACGAATGAAAAACTGTTTTTT
.,.,TRBV5-1,TRBJ1-1,CASSLVAAKNTEAFF,TGCGCCAGCAGCTTGGTGGCAGCCAAGAACACTGAAGCTTTCTTT
few,TRBD2,TRBV28,TRBJ2-7,CAGSPGTSGYYEQYF,TGTGCCGGCAGCCCCGGGACTAGCGGATACTACGAGCAGTACTTC
.,TRBD2,TRBV3-1,TRBJ2-5,CASSHLAGDPETQYF,TGTGCCAGCAGCCATCTGGCGGGGGATCCAGAGACCCAGTACTTC
many,.,TRBV3-1,TRBJ2-5,CASSQGGLRGKETQYF,TGTGCCAGCAGCCAAGGAGGGTTAAGAGGTAAAGAGACCCAGTACTTC
many,.,TRBV29-1,TRBJ2-5,CSVVPRGRETQYF,TGCAGCGTCGTCCCCCGGGGGAGGGAGACCCAGTACTTC
few,TRBD2,TRBV19,TRBJ2-7,CASSQLAGSYEQYF,TGTGCCAGTAGCCAACTAGCGGGCTCCTACGAGCAGTACTTC
.,.,TRBV27,TRBJ2-3,CASSRTLFDTQYF,TGTGCCAGCTCGAGGACTCTCTTCGATACGCAGTATTTT
many,.,TRBV2,TRBJ2-7,CASNGLPYEQYF,TGTGCCAGCAACGGACTACCCTACGAGCAGTACTTC
many,.,TRBV27,TRBJ1-1,CASRDRYMNTEAFF,TGTGCCAGCAGGGACAGATACATGAACACTGAAGCTTTCTTT
many,.,TRBV19,TRBJ2-2,CASNGGMNTGELFF,TGTGCCAGTAACGGCGGGATGAACACCGGGGAGCTGTTTTTT
many,TRBD2,TRBV2,TRBJ2-1,CATGLLRSGRASYNEQFF,TGTGCCACCGGACTCCTACGCAGCGGGAGGGCCTCCTACAATGAGCAGTTCTTC
many,TRBD2,TRBV11-2,TRBJ2-7,CASRLASSYEQYF,TGTGCCAGCAGACTAGCGAGTTCCTACGAGCAGTACTTC
.,.,TRBV3-1,TRBJ2-5,CASSPMDSLETQYF,TGTGCCAGCAGCCCGATGGACTCATTGGAGACCCAGTACTTC
.,.,TRBV6-1,TRBJ1-2,CASCPGIGQGYTF,TGTGCCAGCTGTCCGGGGATTGGTCAGGGCTACACCTTC
many,TRBD1,TRBV12-3/TRBV12-4,TRBJ2-7,CASSSGGGEQYF,TGTGCCAGCAGTTCAGGGGGCGGCGAGCAGTACTTC
many,.,TRBV11-2,TRBJ2-5,CASSPGVGQETQYF,TGTGCCAGCAGCCCGGGGGTCGGCCAAGAGACCCAGTACTTC
many,.,TRBV10-3,TRBJ1-1,CAISESDHEAFF,TGTGCCATCAGTGAGTCGGATCATGAAGCTTTCTTT
few,.,TRBV20-1,TRBJ2-2,CSANGKPGEKNTGELFF,TGCAGTGCTAACGGCAAACCAGGGGAAAAGAACACCGGGGAGCTGTTTTTT
many,.,TRBV20-1,TRBJ1-4,CSARVLGTNEKLFF,TGCAGTGCTAGAGTTTTGGGGACTAATGAAAAACTGTTTTTT
.,TRBD1,TRBV28,TRBJ1-1,CASSAGTGGMNTEAFF,TGTGCCAGCAGTGCCGGGACAGGGGGGATGAACACTGAAGCTTTCTTT
many,TRBD2,TRBV7-9,TRBJ2-5,CASSKGEGRGETQYF,TGTGCCAGCAGCAAAGGGGAGGGGCGAGGAGAGACCCAGTACTTC
many,TRBD1,TRBV28,TRBJ1-3,CASSLGTVHTGNTIYF,TGTGCCAGCAGTTTGGGGACAGTCCATACTGGAAACACCATATATTTT
many,.,TRBV12-3/TRBV12-4,TRBJ1-5,CASGRNQPQHF,TGTGCCAGCGGCCGAAATCAGCCCCAGCATTTT
.,.,TRBV5-6,TRBJ1-3,CASSLLGYTIYF,TGTGCCAGCAGCTTGTTGGGATACACCATATATTTT
many,.,TRBV5-1,TRBJ2-7,CASSLGAGFDEQYF,TGCGCCAGCAGCTTGGGGGCAGGGTTCGACGAGCAGTACTTC
few,.,TRBV15,TRBJ2-5,CATSPRRGAWETQYF,TGTGCCACCAGCCCGCGAAGGGGGGCCTGGGAGACCCAGTACTTC
few,TRBD2,TRBV20-1,TRBJ2-5,CSAAGSGRTETQYF,TGCAGTGCTGCTGGTAGCGGGAGGACGGAGACCCAGTACTTC
many,.,TRBV28,TRBJ2-4,CASIGAAKNIQYF,TGTGCCAGCATAGGCGCAGCCAAAAACATTCAGTACTTC
.,.,TRBV5-4,TRBJ2-5,CASSPPQSETQYF,TGTGCCAGCAGCCCTCCCCAGTCAGAGACCCAGTACTTC
.,.,TRBV3-1,TRBJ2-5,CASREDSSEVETQYF,TGTGCCAGCAGAGAGGACAGCTCCGAGGTGGAGACCCAGTACTTC
.,TRBD1,TRBV11-2,TRBJ2-4,CASSDRDRGFKNIQYF,TGTGCCAGCAGCGACCGGGACAGGGGGTTCAAAAACATTCAGTACTTC
.,.,TRBV20-1,TRBJ2-1,CSANGPYNEQFF,TGCAGTGCTAATGGACCCTACAATGAGCAGTTCTTC
many,.,TRBV28,TRBJ1-3,CASSFWSGSSGNTIYF,TGTGCCAGCAGTTTTTGGAGCGGGAGCTCTGGAAACACCATATATTTT
few,.,TRBV29-1,TRBJ2-5,CSVSGERETQYF,TGCAGCGTTTCAGGGGAACGAGAGACCCAGTACTTC
.,TRBD2,TRBV7-9,TRBJ2-5,CASSPRTSGVQETQYF,TGTGCCAGCAGCCCGAGGACTAGCGGGGTACAAGAGACCCAGTACTTC
few,.,TRBV7-2,TRBJ2-2,CASSFKGRDTGELFF,TGTGCCAGCAGCTTCAAGGGACGGGACACCGGGGAGCTGTTTTTT
few,.,TRBV29-1,TRBJ2-7,CSVGVGYLGQMGYEQYF,TGCAGCGTGGGCGTTGGGTATTTGGGGCAAATGGGCTACGAGCAGTACTTC
.,TRBD2,TRBV28,TRBJ2-7,CASSRTSESYEQYF,TGTGCCAGCAGCCGGACTAGCGAGTCCTACGAGCAGTACTTC
many,TRBD1,TRBV29-1,TRBJ2-7,CSVVGTAQGTGRSYEQYF,TGCAGCGTTGTAGGAACCGCGCAAGGGACAGGACGTTCCTACGAGCAGTACTTC
.,.,TRBV5-6,TRBJ1-1,CASSLYPGENTEAFF,TGTGCCAGCAGCTTGTATCCGGGGGAGAACACTGAAGCTTTCTTT
many,.,TRBV28,TRBJ2-7,CASSFRFYEQYF,TGTGCCAGCAGTTTTAGGTTCTACGAGCAGTACTTC
few,.,TRBV5-1,TRBJ2-7,CASSLGFGNSYEQYF,TGCGCCAGCAGCTTGGGGTTTGGAAACTCCTACGAGCAGTACTTC
few,.,TRBV6-5,TRBJ2-7,CASSYMGVGSEQYF,TGTGCCAGCAGTTATATGGGGGTTGGAAGCGAGCAGTACTTC
few,.,TRBV24-1,TRBJ2-1,CATSDFGNEQFF,TGTGCCACCAGTGATTTTGGCAATGAGCAGTTCTTC
few,.,TRBV18,TRBJ2-7,CASSLISSYEQYF,TGTGCCAGCTCACTCATAAGCTCCTACGAGCAGTACTTC